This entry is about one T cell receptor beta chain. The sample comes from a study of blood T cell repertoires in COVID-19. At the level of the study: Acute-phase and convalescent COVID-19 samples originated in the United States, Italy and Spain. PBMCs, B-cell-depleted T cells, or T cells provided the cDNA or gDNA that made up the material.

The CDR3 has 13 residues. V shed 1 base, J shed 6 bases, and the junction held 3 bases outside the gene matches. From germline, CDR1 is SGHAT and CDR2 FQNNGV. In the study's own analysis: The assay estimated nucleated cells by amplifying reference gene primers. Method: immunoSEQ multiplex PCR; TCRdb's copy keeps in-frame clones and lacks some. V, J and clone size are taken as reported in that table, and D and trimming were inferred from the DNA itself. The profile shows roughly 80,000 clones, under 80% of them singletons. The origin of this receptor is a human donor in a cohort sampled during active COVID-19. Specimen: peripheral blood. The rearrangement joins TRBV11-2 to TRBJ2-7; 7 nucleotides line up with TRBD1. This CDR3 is CASSLAPGGEQYF. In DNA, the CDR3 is TGTGCCAGCAGCTTAGCTCCAGGGGGCGAGCAGTACTTC.